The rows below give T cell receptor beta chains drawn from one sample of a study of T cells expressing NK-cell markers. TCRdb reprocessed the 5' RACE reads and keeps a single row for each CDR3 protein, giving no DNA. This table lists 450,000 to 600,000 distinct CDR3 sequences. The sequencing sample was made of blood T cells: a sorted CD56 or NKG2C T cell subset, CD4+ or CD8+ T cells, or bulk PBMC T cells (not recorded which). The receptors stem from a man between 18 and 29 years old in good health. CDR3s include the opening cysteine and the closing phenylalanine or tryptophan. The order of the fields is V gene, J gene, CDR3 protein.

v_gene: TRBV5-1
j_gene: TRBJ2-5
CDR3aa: CASSLQDVRETQYF

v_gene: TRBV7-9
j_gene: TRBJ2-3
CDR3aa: CASRDREATDTQYF

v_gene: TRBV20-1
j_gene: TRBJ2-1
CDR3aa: CSARITGDNEQFF

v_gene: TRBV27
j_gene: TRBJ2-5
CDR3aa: CASCMSETQYF

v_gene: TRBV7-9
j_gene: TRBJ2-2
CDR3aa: CASQLYTGELFF

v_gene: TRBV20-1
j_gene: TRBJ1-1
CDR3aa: CSTVRGRSEAFF

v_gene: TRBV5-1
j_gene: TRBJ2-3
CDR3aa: CASSFSLAGGPTDTQYF

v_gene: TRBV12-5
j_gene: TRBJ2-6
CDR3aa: CASGLALRDSGANVLTF

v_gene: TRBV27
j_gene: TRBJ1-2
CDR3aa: CASSPLTGTGVYGYTF

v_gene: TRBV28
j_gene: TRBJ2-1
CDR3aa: CASTGGYNEQFF

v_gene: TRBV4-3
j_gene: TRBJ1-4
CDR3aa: CASSPGTAAARKLFF

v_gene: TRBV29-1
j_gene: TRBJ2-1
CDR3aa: CSVVQGGWDEQFF

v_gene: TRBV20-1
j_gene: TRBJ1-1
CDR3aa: CSARTRVGSLNTEAFF

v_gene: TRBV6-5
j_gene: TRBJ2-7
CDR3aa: CASSYVADTSYEQYF

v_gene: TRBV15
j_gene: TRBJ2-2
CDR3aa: CATSGGTAGELFF

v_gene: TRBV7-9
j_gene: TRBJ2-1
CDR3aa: CASSLSTTHLEAQFF

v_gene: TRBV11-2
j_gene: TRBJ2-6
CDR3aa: CASSLYSSSLSGANVLTF

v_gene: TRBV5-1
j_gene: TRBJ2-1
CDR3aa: CASSREAANNEQFF

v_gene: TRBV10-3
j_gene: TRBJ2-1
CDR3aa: CAIRETSGRAHDEQFF

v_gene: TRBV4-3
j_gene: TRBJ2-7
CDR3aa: CASSQDPGDYEQYF

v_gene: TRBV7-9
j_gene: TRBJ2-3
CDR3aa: CASSFGSDTQYF

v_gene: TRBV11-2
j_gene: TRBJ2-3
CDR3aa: CASSLHLAGGRTDTQYF

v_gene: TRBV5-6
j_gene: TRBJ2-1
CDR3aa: CASSWSIGRLYNEQFF

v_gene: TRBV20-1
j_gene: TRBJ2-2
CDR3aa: CSARDGRRDSGELFF

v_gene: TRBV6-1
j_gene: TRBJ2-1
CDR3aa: CASERTGLNEQFF

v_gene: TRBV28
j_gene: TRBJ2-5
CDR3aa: CASSKKAGSLQETQYF

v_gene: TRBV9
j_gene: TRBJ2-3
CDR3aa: CASSPTRGPVILAQYF